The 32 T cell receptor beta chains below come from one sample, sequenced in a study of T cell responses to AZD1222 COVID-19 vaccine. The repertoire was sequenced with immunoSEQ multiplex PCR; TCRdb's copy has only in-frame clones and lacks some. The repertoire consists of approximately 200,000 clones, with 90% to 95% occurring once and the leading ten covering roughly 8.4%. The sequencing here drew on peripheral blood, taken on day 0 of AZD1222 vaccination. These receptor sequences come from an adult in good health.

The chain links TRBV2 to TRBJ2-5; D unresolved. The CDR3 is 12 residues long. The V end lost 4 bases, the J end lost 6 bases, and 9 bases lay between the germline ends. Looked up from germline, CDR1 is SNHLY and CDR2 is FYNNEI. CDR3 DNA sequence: TGTGCCAGCAGTGGGGTAGGCAAGACCCAGTACTTC. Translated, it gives CASSGVGKTQYF. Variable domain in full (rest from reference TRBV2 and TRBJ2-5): EPEVTQTPSHQVTQMGQEVILRCVPISNHLYFYWYRQILGQKVEFLVSFYNNEISEKSEIFDDQFSVERPDGSNFTLKIRSTKLEDSAMYFCASSGVGKTQYFGPGTRLLVL.

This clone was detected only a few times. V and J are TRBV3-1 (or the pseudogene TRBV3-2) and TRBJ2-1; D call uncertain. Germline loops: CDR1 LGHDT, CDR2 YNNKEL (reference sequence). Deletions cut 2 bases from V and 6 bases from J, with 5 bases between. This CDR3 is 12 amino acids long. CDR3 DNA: TGTGCCAGCAGCCAACAAGCCAATGAGCAGTTCTTC. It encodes CASSQQANEQFF.

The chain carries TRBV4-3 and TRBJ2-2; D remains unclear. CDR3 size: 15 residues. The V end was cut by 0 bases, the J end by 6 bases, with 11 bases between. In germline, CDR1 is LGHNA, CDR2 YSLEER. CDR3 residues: CASSQEFVPPGELFF. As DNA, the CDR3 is TGCGCCAGCAGCCAAGAGTTTGTTCCTCCCGGGGAGCTGTTTTTT.

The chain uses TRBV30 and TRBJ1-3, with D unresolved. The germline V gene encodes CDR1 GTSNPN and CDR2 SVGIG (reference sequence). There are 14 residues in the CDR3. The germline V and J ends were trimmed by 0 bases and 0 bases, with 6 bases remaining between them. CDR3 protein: CAWSVGFSGNTIYF. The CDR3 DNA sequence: TGTGCCTGGAGTGTGGGGTTCTCTGGAAACACCATATATTTT. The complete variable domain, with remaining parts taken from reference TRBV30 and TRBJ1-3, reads SQTIHQWPATLVQPVGSPLSLECTVEGTSNPNLYWYRQAAGRGLQLLFYSVGIGQISSEVPQNLSASRPQDRQFILSSKKLLLSDSGFYLCAWSVGFSGNTIYFGEGSWLTVV.

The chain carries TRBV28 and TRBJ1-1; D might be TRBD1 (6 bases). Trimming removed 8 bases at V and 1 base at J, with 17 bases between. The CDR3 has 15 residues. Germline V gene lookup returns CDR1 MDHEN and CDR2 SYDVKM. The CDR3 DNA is TGTGCCAGCCGCGCTACGGGACACTCGAACACTGAAGCTTTCTTT. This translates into CASRATGHSNTEAFF.

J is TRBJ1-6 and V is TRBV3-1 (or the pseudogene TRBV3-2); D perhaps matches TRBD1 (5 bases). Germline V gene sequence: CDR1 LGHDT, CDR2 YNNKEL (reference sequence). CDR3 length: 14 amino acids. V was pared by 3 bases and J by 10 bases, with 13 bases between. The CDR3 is CASSHRDRDSPLHF. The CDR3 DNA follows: TGTGCCAGCAGCCACCGGGACCGCGACTCACCCCTCCACTTT.

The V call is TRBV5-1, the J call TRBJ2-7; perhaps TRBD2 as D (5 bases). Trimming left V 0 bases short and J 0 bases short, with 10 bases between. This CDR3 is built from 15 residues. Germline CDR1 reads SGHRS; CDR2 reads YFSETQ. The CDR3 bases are TGCGCCAGCAGCTTGGGGACTCAGAACTCCTACGAGCAGTACTTC. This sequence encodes CASSLGTQNSYEQYF.

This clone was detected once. CDR3 sequence (DNA): TGTGCCACCAGCAGACGGGGGGACAGTCCTCGGAATGAGCAGTTCTTC. Protein product: CATSRRGDSPRNEQFF. This chain links TRBV15 with TRBJ2-1; D assignment may be TRBD1 or TRBD2 (7 bases each). This CDR3 spans 16 amino acids. V lost 2 bases and J 7 bases, leaving 18 bases between the germline ends. Germline V lookup: CDR1 LNHNV, CDR2 YYDKDF (reference sequence).

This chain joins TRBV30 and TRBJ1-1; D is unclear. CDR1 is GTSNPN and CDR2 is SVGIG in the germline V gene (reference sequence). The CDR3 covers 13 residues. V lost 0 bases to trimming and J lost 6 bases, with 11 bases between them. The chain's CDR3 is CAWSVAGRAEAFF. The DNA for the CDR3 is TGTGCCTGGAGTGTTGCTGGGAGGGCTGAAGCTTTCTTT. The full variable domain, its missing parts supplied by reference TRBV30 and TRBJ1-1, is SQTIHQWPATLVQPVGSPLSLECTVEGTSNPNLYWYRQAAGRGLQLLFYSVGIGQISSEVPQNLSASRPQDRQFILSSKKLLLSDSGFYLCAWSVAGRAEAFFGQGTRLTVV.

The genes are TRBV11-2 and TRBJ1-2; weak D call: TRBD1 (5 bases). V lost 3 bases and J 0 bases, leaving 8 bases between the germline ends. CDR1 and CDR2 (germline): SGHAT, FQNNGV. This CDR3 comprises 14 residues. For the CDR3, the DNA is TGTGCCAGCAGCTTGGACAACTCTAACTATGGCTACACCTTC. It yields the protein CASSLDNSNYGYTF.

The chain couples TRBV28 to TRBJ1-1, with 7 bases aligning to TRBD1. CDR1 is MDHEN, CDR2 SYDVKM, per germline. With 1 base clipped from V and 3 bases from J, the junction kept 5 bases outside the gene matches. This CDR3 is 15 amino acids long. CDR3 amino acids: CASSLLGTADTEAFF. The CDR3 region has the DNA TGTGCCAGCAGTTTATTGGGGACAGCCGACACTGAAGCTTTCTTT.

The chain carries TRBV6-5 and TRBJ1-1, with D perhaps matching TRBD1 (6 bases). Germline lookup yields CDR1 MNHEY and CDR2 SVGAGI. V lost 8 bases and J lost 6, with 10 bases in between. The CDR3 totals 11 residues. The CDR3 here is CASYRDAEAFF. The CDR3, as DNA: TGTGCCAGCTACAGGGACGCTGAAGCTTTCTTT.

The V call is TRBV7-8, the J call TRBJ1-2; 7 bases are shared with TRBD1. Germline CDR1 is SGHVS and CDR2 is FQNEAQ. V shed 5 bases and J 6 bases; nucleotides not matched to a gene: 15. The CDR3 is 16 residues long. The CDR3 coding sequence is TGTGCCAGCAGCCTCCCTGGACAGGCGAGTTTGGATGGCTACACCTTC. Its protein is CASSLPGQASLDGYTF.

The CDR3 spells CASSQVQGYTEAFF. In DNA form, the CDR3 reads TGTGCCAGCAGCCAGGTACAGGGGTACACTGAAGCTTTCTTT. This rearrangement joins TRBV14 to TRBJ1-1; TRBD1 matches at 7 bases. The J segment lost 3 bases and the V segment lost 3 bases, leaving 4 bases of the junction unmatched. The CDR3 covers 14 residues. Looked up from germline, CDR1 is SGHDN and CDR2 is FVKESK.

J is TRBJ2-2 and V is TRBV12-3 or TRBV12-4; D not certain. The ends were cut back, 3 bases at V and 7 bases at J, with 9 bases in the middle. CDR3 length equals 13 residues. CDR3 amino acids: CASSLSSGGELFF. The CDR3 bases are TGTGCCAGCAGTTTGTCGTCGGGCGGGGAGCTGTTTTTT.

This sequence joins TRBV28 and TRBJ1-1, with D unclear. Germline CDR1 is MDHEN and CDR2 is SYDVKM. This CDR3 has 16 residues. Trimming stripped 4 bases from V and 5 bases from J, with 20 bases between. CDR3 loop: CASSSPRRAPSTEAFF. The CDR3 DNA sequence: TGTGCCAGCAGTTCGCCTAGACGGGCTCCCTCGACTGAAGCTTTCTTT.

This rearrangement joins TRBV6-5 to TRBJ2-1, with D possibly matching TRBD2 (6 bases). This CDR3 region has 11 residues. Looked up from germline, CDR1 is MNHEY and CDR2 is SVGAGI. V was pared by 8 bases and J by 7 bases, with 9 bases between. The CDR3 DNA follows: TGTGCCAGCCTTCGGGGGAATGAGCAGTTCTTC. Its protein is CASLRGNEQFF.

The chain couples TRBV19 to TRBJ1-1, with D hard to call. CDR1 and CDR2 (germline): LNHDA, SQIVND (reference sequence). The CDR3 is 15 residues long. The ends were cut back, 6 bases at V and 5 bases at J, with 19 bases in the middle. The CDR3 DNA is TGTGCCAGTAGCTTACGGAGTGCCTCTTGGACTGAAGCTTTCTTT. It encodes CASSLRSASWTEAFF.

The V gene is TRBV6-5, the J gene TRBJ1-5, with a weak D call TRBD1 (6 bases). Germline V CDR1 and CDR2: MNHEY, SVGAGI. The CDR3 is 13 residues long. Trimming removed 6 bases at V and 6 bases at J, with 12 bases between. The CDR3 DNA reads TGTGCCAGCAGAGGGGGGTGGAGTCAGCCCCAGCATTTT. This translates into CASRGGWSQPQHF.

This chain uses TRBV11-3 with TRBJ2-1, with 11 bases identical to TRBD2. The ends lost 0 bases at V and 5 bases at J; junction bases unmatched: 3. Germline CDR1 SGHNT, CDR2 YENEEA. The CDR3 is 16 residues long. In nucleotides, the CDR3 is TGTGCCAGCAGCTTAGATCATAGCGGGGGGGACAATGAGCAGTTCTTC. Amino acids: CASSLDHSGGDNEQFF.

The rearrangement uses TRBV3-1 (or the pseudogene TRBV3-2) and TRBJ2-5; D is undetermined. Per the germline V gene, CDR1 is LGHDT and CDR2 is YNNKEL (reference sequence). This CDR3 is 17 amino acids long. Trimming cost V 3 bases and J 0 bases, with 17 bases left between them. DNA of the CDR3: TGTGCCAGCAGCCAGAAGACGCGACAATTGAACCAAGAGACCCAGTACTTC. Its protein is CASSQKTRQLNQETQYF.

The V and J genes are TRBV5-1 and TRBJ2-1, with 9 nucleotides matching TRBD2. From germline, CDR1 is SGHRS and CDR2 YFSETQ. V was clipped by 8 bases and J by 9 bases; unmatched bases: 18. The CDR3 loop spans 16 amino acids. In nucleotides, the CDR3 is TGCGCCAGTATAGGTGATGGCGGGAGGGGGTTCAGTGAGCAGTTCTTC. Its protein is CASIGDGGRGFSEQFF.

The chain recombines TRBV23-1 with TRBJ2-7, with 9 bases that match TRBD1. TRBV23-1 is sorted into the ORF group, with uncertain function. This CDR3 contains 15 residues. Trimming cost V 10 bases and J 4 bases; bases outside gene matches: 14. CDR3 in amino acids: CAKCHRDRVYYEQYF. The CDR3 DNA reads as TGCGCCAAATGTCACCGGGACAGGGTGTATTACGAGCAGTACTTC.

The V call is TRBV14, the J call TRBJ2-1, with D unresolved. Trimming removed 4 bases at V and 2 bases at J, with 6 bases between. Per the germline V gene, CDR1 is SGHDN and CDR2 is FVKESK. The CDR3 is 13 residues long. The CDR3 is CASSPQPYNEQFF. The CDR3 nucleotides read TGTGCCAGCAGCCCTCAGCCCTACAATGAGCAGTTCTTC.

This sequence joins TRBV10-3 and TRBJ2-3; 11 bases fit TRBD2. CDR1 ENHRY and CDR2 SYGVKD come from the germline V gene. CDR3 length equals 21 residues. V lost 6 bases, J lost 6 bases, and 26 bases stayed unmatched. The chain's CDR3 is CAISPPTAGSSGRAGRDTQYF. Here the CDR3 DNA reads TGTGCCATCAGCCCACCGACCGCGGGGAGTAGCGGGAGGGCGGGGAGGGATACGCAGTATTTT.

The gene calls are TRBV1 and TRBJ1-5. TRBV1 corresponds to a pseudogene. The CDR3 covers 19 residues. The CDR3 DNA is TGCACCAGCACCCAGCCAAATAGTTCTCAGGCCAGTCCTGGAGAGCCCCAGCATTTT. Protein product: CTSTQPNSSQASPGEPQHF.

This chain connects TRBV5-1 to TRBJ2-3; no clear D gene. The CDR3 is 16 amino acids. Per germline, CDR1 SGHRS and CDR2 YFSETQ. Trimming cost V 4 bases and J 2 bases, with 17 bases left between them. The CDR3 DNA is TGCGCCAGCAGCATCACCCAGGTCCTAATCACAGATACGCAGTATTTT. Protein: CASSITQVLITDTQYF.

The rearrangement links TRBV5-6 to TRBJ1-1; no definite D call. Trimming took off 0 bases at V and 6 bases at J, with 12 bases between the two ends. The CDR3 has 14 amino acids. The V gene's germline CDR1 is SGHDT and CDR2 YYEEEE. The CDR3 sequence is CASSLEYVGSEAFF. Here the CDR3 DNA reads TGTGCCAGCAGCTTGGAGTATGTGGGGTCTGAAGCTTTCTTT.

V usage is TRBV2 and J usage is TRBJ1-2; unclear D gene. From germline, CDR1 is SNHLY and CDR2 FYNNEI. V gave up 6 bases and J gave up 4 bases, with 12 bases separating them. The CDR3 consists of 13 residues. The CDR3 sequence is CASRSGVVYGYTF. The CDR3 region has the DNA TGTGCCAGCAGATCCGGAGTAGTCTATGGCTACACCTTC.

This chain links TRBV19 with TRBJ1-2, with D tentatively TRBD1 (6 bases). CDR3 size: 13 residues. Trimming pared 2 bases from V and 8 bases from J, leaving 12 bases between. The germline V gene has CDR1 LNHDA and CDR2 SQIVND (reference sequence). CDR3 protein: CASSIKQGNGYTF. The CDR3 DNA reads TGTGCCAGTAGTATAAAACAGGGAAACGGCTACACCTTC.

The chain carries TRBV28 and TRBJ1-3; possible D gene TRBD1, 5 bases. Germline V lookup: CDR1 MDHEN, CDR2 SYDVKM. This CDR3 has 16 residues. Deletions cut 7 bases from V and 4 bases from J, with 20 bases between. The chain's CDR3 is CASTPGGSPAGNTIYF. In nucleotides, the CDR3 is TGTGCCAGCACCCCTGGGGGTAGTCCAGCCGGAAACACCATATATTTT.

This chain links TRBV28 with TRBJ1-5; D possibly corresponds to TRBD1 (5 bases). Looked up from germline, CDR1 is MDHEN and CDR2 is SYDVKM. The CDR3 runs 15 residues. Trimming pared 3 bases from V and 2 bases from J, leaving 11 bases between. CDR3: CASSFDGAGNQPQHF. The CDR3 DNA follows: TGTGCCAGCAGTTTTGATGGGGCCGGCAATCAGCCCCAGCATTTT.